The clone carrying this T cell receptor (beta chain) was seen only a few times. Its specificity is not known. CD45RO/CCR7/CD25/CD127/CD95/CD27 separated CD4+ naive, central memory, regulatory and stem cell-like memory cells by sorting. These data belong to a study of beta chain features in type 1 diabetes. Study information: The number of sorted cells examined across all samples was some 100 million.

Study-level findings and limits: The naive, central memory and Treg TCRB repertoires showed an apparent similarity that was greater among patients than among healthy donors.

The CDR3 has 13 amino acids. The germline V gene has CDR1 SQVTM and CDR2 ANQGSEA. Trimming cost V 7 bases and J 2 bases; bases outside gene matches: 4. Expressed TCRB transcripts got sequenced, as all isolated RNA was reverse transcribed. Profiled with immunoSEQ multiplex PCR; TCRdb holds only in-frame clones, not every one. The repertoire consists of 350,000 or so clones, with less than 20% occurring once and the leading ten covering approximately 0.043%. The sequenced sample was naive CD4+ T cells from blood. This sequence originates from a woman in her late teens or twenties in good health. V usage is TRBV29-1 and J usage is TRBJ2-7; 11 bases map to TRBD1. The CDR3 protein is CSATGQGAYEQYF. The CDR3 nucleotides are TGCAGCGCTACGGGACAGGGGGCCTACGAGCAGTACTTC.